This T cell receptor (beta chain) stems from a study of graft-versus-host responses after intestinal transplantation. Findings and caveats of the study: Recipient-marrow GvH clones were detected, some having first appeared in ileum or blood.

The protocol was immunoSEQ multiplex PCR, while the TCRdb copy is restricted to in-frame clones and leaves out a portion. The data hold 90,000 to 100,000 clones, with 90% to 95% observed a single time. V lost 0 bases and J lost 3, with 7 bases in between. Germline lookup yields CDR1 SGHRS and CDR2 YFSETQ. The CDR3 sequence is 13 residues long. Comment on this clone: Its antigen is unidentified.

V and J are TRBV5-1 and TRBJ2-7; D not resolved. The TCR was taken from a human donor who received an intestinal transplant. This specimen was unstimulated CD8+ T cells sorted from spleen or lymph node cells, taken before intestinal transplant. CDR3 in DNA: TGCGCCAGCAGCTTGGGGAGCCGCTACGAGCAGTACTTC. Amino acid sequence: CASSLGSRYEQYF.